What follows are 8 T cell receptor beta chains derived from one specimen sequenced in a study of T cell clones after liver transplantation. Clones were read by immunoSEQ multiplex PCR, and TCRdb kept only the in-frame ones, dropping some. The sample gives 55,000 or so clones, 71% of which show up once; over 12% is in the top ten. The input for sequencing was CD4+ T cells from blood, taken before liver transplant. Receptor source: a human donor who received a liver transplant.

This clone was counted once. This chain links TRBV7-2 with TRBJ2-7, with D perhaps matching TRBD1 (5 bases). Germline V gives CDR1 SGHTA, CDR2 FQGNSA. CDR3 length: 14 residues. Trimming pared 1 base from V and 1 base from J, leaving 8 bases between. The CDR3 DNA reads TGTGCCAGCAGCTTAGAGAGGACATCCTACGAGCAGTACTTC. Its translation: CASSLERTSYEQYF. The full variable domain, in which reference TRBV7-2 and TRBJ2-7 provide the parts outside the CDR3, is GAGVSQSPSNKVTEKGKDVELRCDPISGHTALYWYRQSLGQGLEFLIYFQGNSAPDKSGLPSDRFSAERTGGSVSTLTIQRTQQEDSAVYLCASSLERTSYEQYFGPGTRLTVT.

The chain couples TRBV5-1 to TRBJ1-2; a weak D match, TRBD1 (6 bases). CDR3 length equals 14 residues. The germline gives CDR1 SGHRS, CDR2 YFSETQ. V lost 4 bases and J lost 2, with 12 bases in between. The CDR3 region has the DNA TGCGCCAGCAGCGCCCTAGGACAGAACTATGGCTACACCTTC. Protein sequence: CASSALGQNYGYTF.

This clone was found once. The chain employs TRBV7-3 and TRBJ2-5; D might be TRBD1 (6 bases). Trimming pared 1 base from V and 5 bases from J, leaving 8 bases between. In germline, CDR1 is SGHTA, CDR2 FQGTGA. The CDR3 consists of 13 residues. In DNA, the CDR3 is TGTGCCAGCAGCTTAAACAGGGCTGAGACCCAGTACTTC. It encodes CASSLNRAETQYF.

This clone was found a few times. The J gene is TRBJ2-1, the V gene TRBV6-1; 9 bases agree with TRBD1. V dropped 6 bases and J dropped 13; count of bases not matched to a gene: 16. This CDR3 spans 15 amino acids. CDR1 is MNHNS, CDR2 SASEGT, per germline. CDR3 residues: CASRPTTGGATGQFF. CDR3 coding DNA: TGTGCCAGCAGACCCACCACAGGGGGCGCGACGGGACAGTTCTTC.

The genes are TRBV7-9 and TRBJ2-3, with 7 bases identical to TRBD1. V lost 5 bases and J lost 3; bases outside the gene matches: 5. The CDR3 runs 14 residues. Germline V gene data show CDR1 as SEHNR and CDR2 as FQNEAQ (reference sequence). The CDR3 is CASSVGGLTDTQYF. DNA of the CDR3: TGTGCCAGCAGCGTAGGGGGCTTGACAGATACGCAGTATTTT.

The chain employs TRBV6-6 and TRBJ2-2; tentatively, D is TRBD2 (5 bases). The CDR3 has 14 residues. The germline V gene encodes CDR1 MNHNY and CDR2 SVGAGI (reference sequence). V was cut by 6 bases and J by 7 bases, with 15 bases left in between. The CDR3 loop is CASRSGGGGGELFF. CDR3 DNA: TGTGCCAGCAGGAGCGGCGGCGGTGGCGGGGAGCTGTTTTTT.

The chain recombines TRBV6-5 with TRBJ1-2; D call uncertain. CDR3 length: 12 amino acids. With 0 bases removed from V and 14 bases from J, the gap between germline ends came to 13 bases. Germline CDR1 and CDR2: MNHEY and SVGAGI. CDR3 sequence (DNA): TGTGCCAGCAGTTACTCGGCGGGGATGTGGACCTTC. It translates to CASSYSAGMWTF.

This chain joins TRBV28 and TRBJ1-1; the D gene is possibly TRBD1 (6 bases). From germline, CDR1 is MDHEN and CDR2 SYDVKM. The CDR3 has 14 amino acids. Trimming shortened V by 5 bases and J by 13 bases, and 23 bases separated the two germline ends. The CDR3 region has the DNA TGTGCCAGCAGTCCCCCGGGGGGCCCCATGGGTTATTTCTTT. It encodes CASSPPGGPMGYFF.